This is a list of T cell receptor beta chains from one sample in a study of shared clonotypes between healthy human individuals. Profiling relied on immunoSEQ multiplex PCR, and the TCRdb table lists in-frame clones only, not all of them. The sample carries about 1,900,000 clones, roughly 95% recorded once. Sequencing input: naive CD8+ T cells sorted from blood. The receptors come from a man between 18 and 29 years old in good health. The CDR3 runs from the conserved cysteine through the conserved F or W. Fields, in order: CDR3 length, D gene, clone size, V gene, J gene, CDR3 DNA, CDR3 protein. The D gene is left open where the match is weak. Some rows mark clone size as missing; the rest say once, few, many or name a class of expanded clone.

cdr3_length: 15; d_call: TRBD1; clone_size: once; v_call: TRBV9; j_call: TRBJ2-1; cdr3_nt: TGTGCCAGCAGCGAATTACAGGGGGCCTACAATGAGCAGTTCTTC; cdr3_aa: CASSELQGAYNEQFF
cdr3_length: 13; d_call: TRBD2; clone_size: -; v_call: TRBV29-1; j_call: TRBJ2-7; cdr3_nt: TGCAGCGTTGAACATAGCGGGAACTACGAGCAGTACTTC; cdr3_aa: CSVEHSGNYEQYF
cdr3_length: 13; d_call: -; clone_size: -; v_call: TRBV4-3; j_call: TRBJ1-1; cdr3_nt: TGCGCCAGCAGCCAAGATTTGTTGCGAGAGGCTTTCTTT; cdr3_aa: CASSQDLLREAFF
cdr3_length: 14; d_call: -; clone_size: -; v_call: TRBV6-5; j_call: TRBJ2-5; cdr3_nt: TGTGCCAGCAGTTTTAGCGTTGAGTCCGAGACCCAGTACTTC; cdr3_aa: CASSFSVESETQYF
cdr3_length: 15; d_call: -; clone_size: -; v_call: TRBV19; j_call: TRBJ2-1; cdr3_nt: TGTGCCAGTAGTATTTTATTGAACTCCTACAATGAGCAGTTCTTC; cdr3_aa: CASSILLNSYNEQFF
cdr3_length: 16; d_call: TRBD1; clone_size: -; v_call: TRBV7-7; j_call: TRBJ2-3; cdr3_nt: TGTGCTAGCAGCTTAAACATAGGACAGGGGGAAGATACGCAGTATTTT; cdr3_aa: CASSLNIGQGEDTQYF
cdr3_length: 17; d_call: -; clone_size: once; v_call: TRBV27; j_call: TRBJ2-3; cdr3_nt: TGTGCCAGCGGTATAAATGGGGCCCAAATGGGCCCAGATACGCAGTATTTT; cdr3_aa: CASGINGAQMGPDTQYF
cdr3_length: 16; d_call: -; clone_size: -; v_call: TRBV27; j_call: TRBJ2-1; cdr3_nt: TGTGCCAGCAGTTTGCAATCTAGTAGTTACTACAATGAGCAGTTCTTC; cdr3_aa: CASSLQSSSYYNEQFF
cdr3_length: 13; d_call: -; clone_size: -; v_call: TRBV27; j_call: TRBJ2-7; cdr3_nt: TGTGCCAGCAGTTTATCCTCGGGGTTCGAGCAGTACTTC; cdr3_aa: CASSLSSGFEQYF
cdr3_length: 14; d_call: TRBD1; clone_size: -; v_call: TRBV27; j_call: TRBJ1-5; cdr3_nt: TGTGCCAGCAGTCCGACAGGGTCGGGGCAGCCCCAGCATTTT; cdr3_aa: CASSPTGSGQPQHF
cdr3_length: 16; d_call: TRBD1; clone_size: -; v_call: TRBV7-6; j_call: TRBJ2-6; cdr3_nt: TGTGCCAGCAGCTCCCGACAGGGGACTGGGGCCAACGTCCTGACTTTC; cdr3_aa: CASSSRQGTGANVLTF
cdr3_length: 15; d_call: TRBD1; clone_size: once; v_call: TRBV2; j_call: TRBJ2-7; cdr3_nt: TGTGCCAGCAGTTTGACCCCGGGACAGGCCTACGAGCAGTACTTC; cdr3_aa: CASSLTPGQAYEQYF
cdr3_length: 14; d_call: -; clone_size: -; v_call: TRBV27; j_call: TRBJ1-6; cdr3_nt: TGTGCCAGCAGTTTAGCGGGGCCCGATTCACCCCTCCACTTT; cdr3_aa: CASSLAGPDSPLHF
cdr3_length: 17; d_call: -; clone_size: -; v_call: TRBV19; j_call: TRBJ1-1; cdr3_nt: TGTGCCAGTCAACAACTTGGCGCCGTCCTCATGAACACTGAAGCTTTCTTT; cdr3_aa: CASQQLGAVLMNTEAFF
cdr3_length: 12; d_call: -; clone_size: few; v_call: TRBV6-5; j_call: TRBJ2-2; cdr3_nt: TGTGCCAGCAGTTACGGACCCGGGGAGCTGTTTTTT; cdr3_aa: CASSYGPGELFF
cdr3_length: 15; d_call: TRBD1; clone_size: few; v_call: TRBV29-1; j_call: TRBJ2-7; cdr3_nt: TGCAGCGTTGAGGCCCGGACAGGGGTCCACTACGAGCAGTACTTC; cdr3_aa: CSVEARTGVHYEQYF
cdr3_length: 13; d_call: -; clone_size: -; v_call: TRBV27; j_call: TRBJ1-5; cdr3_nt: TGTGCCAGCAGTCTGGACTTTAATCAGCCCCAGCATTTT; cdr3_aa: CASSLDFNQPQHF
cdr3_length: 14; d_call: -; clone_size: -; v_call: TRBV30; j_call: TRBJ2-3; cdr3_nt: TGTGCCTCCGATCAGAGTCCCTCCACAGATACGCAGTATTTT; cdr3_aa: CASDQSPSTDTQYF
cdr3_length: 13; d_call: -; clone_size: -; v_call: TRBV6-5; j_call: TRBJ2-7; cdr3_nt: TGTGCCAGCGCCATTCCCGGCTCCTACGAGCAGTACTTC; cdr3_aa: CASAIPGSYEQYF
cdr3_length: 14; d_call: -; clone_size: -; v_call: TRBV7-9; j_call: TRBJ2-7; cdr3_nt: TGTGCCAGCAGCTTAGACGCGGGGCTCGACGAGCAGTACTTC; cdr3_aa: CASSLDAGLDEQYF
cdr3_length: 14; d_call: -; clone_size: -; v_call: TRBV25-1; j_call: TRBJ1-4; cdr3_nt: TGTGCCAGCAGTGAGGCCAGGGGTTATGAAAAACTGTTTTTT; cdr3_aa: CASSEARGYEKLFF
cdr3_length: 12; d_call: -; clone_size: -; v_call: TRBV30; j_call: TRBJ1-5; cdr3_nt: TGTGCCTGGAGTCAGGAGGCACAGCCCCAGCATTTT; cdr3_aa: CAWSQEAQPQHF
cdr3_length: 15; d_call: -; clone_size: -; v_call: TRBV7-9; j_call: TRBJ2-1; cdr3_nt: TGTGCCAGCAGCTTCGCCGGGGCCAGCAAGAATGAGCAGTTCTTC; cdr3_aa: CASSFAGASKNEQFF
cdr3_length: 15; d_call: -; clone_size: -; v_call: TRBV5-1; j_call: TRBJ1-1; cdr3_nt: TGCGCCAGCAGCTCCCTTCTGGGGGTCCCAACTGAAGCTTTCTTT; cdr3_aa: CASSSLLGVPTEAFF
cdr3_length: 12; d_call: -; clone_size: -; v_call: TRBV27; j_call: TRBJ1-5; cdr3_nt: TGTGCCAGCAGTCCGCTTAATCAGCCCCAGCATTTT; cdr3_aa: CASSPLNQPQHF
cdr3_length: 11; d_call: -; clone_size: -; v_call: TRBV19; j_call: TRBJ2-2; cdr3_nt: TGTGCCACAGTGGACACCGGGGAGCTGTTTTTT; cdr3_aa: CATVDTGELFF
cdr3_length: 13; d_call: -; clone_size: -; v_call: TRBV13; j_call: TRBJ2-1; cdr3_nt: TGTGCCAGCAGCCCCGGGACGGAGAATGAGCAGTTCTTC; cdr3_aa: CASSPGTENEQFF
cdr3_length: 14; d_call: -; clone_size: -; v_call: TRBV2; j_call: TRBJ1-1; cdr3_nt: TGTGCCAGCAGTGAGGGTCAGTCGAACACTGAAGCTTTCTTT; cdr3_aa: CASSEGQSNTEAFF
cdr3_length: 15; d_call: -; clone_size: few; v_call: TRBV28; j_call: TRBJ1-6; cdr3_nt: TGTGCCAGCAGGGGGCCGGACTCCTATAATTCACCCCTCCACTTT; cdr3_aa: CASRGPDSYNSPLHF
cdr3_length: 15; d_call: TRBD1; clone_size: once; v_call: TRBV4-1; j_call: TRBJ1-4; cdr3_nt: TGCGCCAGCAGCCATCCTCAGGGGGGGGATGAAAAACTGTTTTTT; cdr3_aa: CASSHPQGGDEKLFF
cdr3_length: 13; d_call: -; clone_size: -; v_call: TRBV7-2; j_call: TRBJ2-3; cdr3_nt: TGTGCCAGCACCCCGGACATCACAGATACGCAGTATTTT; cdr3_aa: CASTPDITDTQYF
cdr3_length: 14; d_call: -; clone_size: -; v_call: TRBV30; j_call: TRBJ2-3; cdr3_nt: TGTGCCTGGAGTGCAGGACAGTCCACAGATACGCAGTATTTT; cdr3_aa: CAWSAGQSTDTQYF
cdr3_length: 12; d_call: -; clone_size: -; v_call: TRBV7-9; j_call: TRBJ2-7; cdr3_nt: TGTGCCAGCAGCCCTGCATATGACGAGCAGTACTTC; cdr3_aa: CASSPAYDEQYF
cdr3_length: 17; d_call: -; clone_size: -; v_call: TRBV5-4; j_call: TRBJ2-2; cdr3_nt: TGTGCCAGCAGCGAACCACTCAGGGGAATCAACACCGGGGAGCTGTTTTTT; cdr3_aa: CASSEPLRGINTGELFF
cdr3_length: 13; d_call: -; clone_size: -; v_call: TRBV6-5; j_call: TRBJ1-6; cdr3_nt: TGTGCCAGCAGTTACGGAAACGGCTCACCCCTCCACTTT; cdr3_aa: CASSYGNGSPLHF
cdr3_length: 12; d_call: -; clone_size: few; v_call: TRBV4-2; j_call: TRBJ1-3; cdr3_nt: TGTGCCAGCAGCTTCGAGGACCACACCATATATTTT; cdr3_aa: CASSFEDHTIYF
cdr3_length: 14; d_call: TRBD1; clone_size: -; v_call: TRBV28; j_call: TRBJ1-4; cdr3_nt: TGTGCCAGCGGCCAGACAGGGTGGGATGAAAAACTGTTTTTT; cdr3_aa: CASGQTGWDEKLFF
cdr3_length: 16; d_call: TRBD1; clone_size: -; v_call: TRBV6-5; j_call: TRBJ2-7; cdr3_nt: TGTGCCAGCAGTTTAGCACCCGGGACAGGGTACCACGAGCAGTACTTC; cdr3_aa: CASSLAPGTGYHEQYF
cdr3_length: 15; d_call: -; clone_size: -; v_call: TRBV30; j_call: TRBJ2-1; cdr3_nt: TGTGCCTGGAGCCCTCTCGGTGGGCCAACCAATGAGCAGTTCTTC; cdr3_aa: CAWSPLGGPTNEQFF
cdr3_length: 16; d_call: -; clone_size: -; v_call: TRBV4-1; j_call: TRBJ2-7; cdr3_nt: TGCGCCAGCAGCCAACCATGGGGGCAGGGAGCCTACGAGCAGTACTTC; cdr3_aa: CASSQPWGQGAYEQYF
cdr3_length: 15; d_call: TRBD2; clone_size: -; v_call: TRBV5-1; j_call: TRBJ2-7; cdr3_nt: TGCGCCAGCAGCTTGGGACTAGCGGGAGTTAACGAGCAGTACTTC; cdr3_aa: CASSLGLAGVNEQYF
cdr3_length: 14; d_call: -; clone_size: -; v_call: TRBV18; j_call: TRBJ2-6; cdr3_nt: TGTGCCAGCTCTCAGGGGTTCGGGGCCAACGTCCTGACTTTC; cdr3_aa: CASSQGFGANVLTF
cdr3_length: 14; d_call: -; clone_size: once; v_call: TRBV6-5; j_call: TRBJ2-1; cdr3_nt: TGTGCCAGCAGTCTCGGTCGCTCCTACAATGAGCAGTTCTTC; cdr3_aa: CASSLGRSYNEQFF
cdr3_length: 15; d_call: TRBD1; clone_size: -; v_call: TRBV11-1; j_call: TRBJ2-1; cdr3_nt: TGTGCCAGCAGCTCCTGGACAGGGGGCATCAATGAGCAGTTCTTC; cdr3_aa: CASSSWTGGINEQFF
cdr3_length: 18; d_call: TRBD1; clone_size: once; v_call: TRBV4-1; j_call: TRBJ1-1; cdr3_nt: TGCGCCAGCAGCCAAGCTACCTCGACAGGGGGCTCGAACACTGAAGCTTTCTTT; cdr3_aa: CASSQATSTGGSNTEAFF
cdr3_length: 14; d_call: -; clone_size: -; v_call: TRBV28; j_call: TRBJ1-2; cdr3_nt: TGTGCCAGCAGTTTCCGGGGGCGCAGGGTAGGCTACACCTTC; cdr3_aa: CASSFRGRRVGYTF
cdr3_length: 15; d_call: -; clone_size: -; v_call: TRBV9; j_call: TRBJ1-2; cdr3_nt: TGTGCCAGCAGCGTAGCGACAGACTCTAACTATGGCTACACCTTC; cdr3_aa: CASSVATDSNYGYTF
cdr3_length: 16; d_call: TRBD1; clone_size: -; v_call: TRBV7-9; j_call: TRBJ2-7; cdr3_nt: TGTGCCAGCAGCTTTAGAAGGACAGGGGGAAAAATTGAGCAGTACTTC; cdr3_aa: CASSFRRTGGKIEQYF
cdr3_length: 14; d_call: -; clone_size: -; v_call: TRBV4-3; j_call: TRBJ2-7; cdr3_nt: TGCGCCAGCAGCCCCGGGACGGGCCGCGACGAGCAGTACTTC; cdr3_aa: CASSPGTGRDEQYF
cdr3_length: 16; d_call: -; clone_size: -; v_call: TRBV29-1; j_call: TRBJ2-3; cdr3_nt: TGCAGCGTTGTGGGCTGGGGGGTAGCTAGCACAGATACGCAGTATTTT; cdr3_aa: CSVVGWGVASTDTQYF
cdr3_length: 13; d_call: -; clone_size: -; v_call: TRBV19; j_call: TRBJ1-1; cdr3_nt: TGTGCCAGTAGACTACAGGGGAACACTGAAGCTTTCTTT; cdr3_aa: CASRLQGNTEAFF
cdr3_length: 13; d_call: -; clone_size: -; v_call: TRBV7-9; j_call: TRBJ2-2; cdr3_nt: TGTGCCAGCCGCCCCTCGGGCACCGGGGAGCTGTTTTTT; cdr3_aa: CASRPSGTGELFF
cdr3_length: 13; d_call: -; clone_size: once; v_call: TRBV6-5; j_call: TRBJ1-1; cdr3_nt: TGTGCCAGGAGGCGGGGACATGGGACTGAAGCTTTCTTT; cdr3_aa: CARRRGHGTEAFF
cdr3_length: 14; d_call: -; clone_size: -; v_call: TRBV19; j_call: TRBJ2-5; cdr3_nt: TGTGCCAGTAGTATAAGAGATCACCAAGAGACCCAGTACTTC; cdr3_aa: CASSIRDHQETQYF
cdr3_length: 14; d_call: TRBD2; clone_size: -; v_call: TRBV7-9; j_call: TRBJ2-1; cdr3_nt: TGTGCCAGCAGCTCCGGGACTAGCGGCAATGAGCAGTTCTTC; cdr3_aa: CASSSGTSGNEQFF
cdr3_length: 14; d_call: TRBD2; clone_size: -; v_call: TRBV30; j_call: TRBJ2-7; cdr3_nt: TGTGCCTGGACCGCTAGCGGGGGGGCCGAAGAGCAGTACTTC; cdr3_aa: CAWTASGGAEEQYF
cdr3_length: 16; d_call: -; clone_size: -; v_call: TRBV11-2; j_call: TRBJ2-7; cdr3_nt: TGTGCCAGCAGCTTCCTTGGCCGGGGGAATTCTTACGAGCAGTACTTC; cdr3_aa: CASSFLGRGNSYEQYF
cdr3_length: 12; d_call: -; clone_size: -; v_call: TRBV4-1; j_call: TRBJ2-7; cdr3_nt: TGCGCCAGCAGCAGAGGGGGCTACGAGCAGTACTTC; cdr3_aa: CASSRGGYEQYF
cdr3_length: 14; d_call: -; clone_size: -; v_call: TRBV9; j_call: TRBJ2-7; cdr3_nt: TGTGCCAGCAGCCCCGGGGGGCTCTCCTACGAGCAGTACTTC; cdr3_aa: CASSPGGLSYEQYF
cdr3_length: 13; d_call: -; clone_size: -; v_call: TRBV4-3; j_call: TRBJ1-1; cdr3_nt: TGCGCCAGTGCATATGCCGGCTCGACTGAAGCTTTCTTT; cdr3_aa: CASAYAGSTEAFF